This T cell receptor (beta chain) was captured in a study of T cell repertoires in cytomegalovirus infection. Overall study context: Through public TCR beta signatures, both CMV infection and matching HLA type were indicated. Study observations and caveats: Predominance within the ex vivo response was attributable to HLA-C-restricted CMV-specific TCR beta clonotypes. Of the TCR beta families, the public ones yielded a cumulative frequency that identified carriers of CMV plus the relevant HLA.

This clonotype occurred many times. The antigen is undetermined. This CDR3 is 14 amino acids long. Germline lookup yields CDR1 SGHRS and CDR2 YFSETQ. The V end was cut by 3 bases, the J end by 2 bases, with 9 bases between. From the reads, TCRdb called clonotypes with MiXCR, one entry per CDR3 protein. The sample has around 450,000 distinct CDR3 sequences; about 11% are singletons. The sequenced sample consisted of PBMCs. This sequence was found in a human donor in good health (CMV status not recorded). Some clones in this sample may be carry-over from other donors' samples. This sequence joins TRBV5-1 and TRBJ2-1; D not resolved. DNA for the CDR3: TGCGCCAGCAGCTCCAGCCCCCCCTACAATGAGCAGTTCTTC. Its translation: CASSSSPPYNEQFF.